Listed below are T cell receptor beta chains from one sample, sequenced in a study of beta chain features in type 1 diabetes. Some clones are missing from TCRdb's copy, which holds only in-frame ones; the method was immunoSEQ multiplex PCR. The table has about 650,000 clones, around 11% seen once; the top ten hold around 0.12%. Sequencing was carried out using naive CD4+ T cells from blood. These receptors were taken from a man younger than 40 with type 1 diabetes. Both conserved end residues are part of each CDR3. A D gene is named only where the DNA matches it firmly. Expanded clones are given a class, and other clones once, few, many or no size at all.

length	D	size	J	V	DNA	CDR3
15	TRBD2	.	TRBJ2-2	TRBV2	TGTGCCAGCAGCGTTAGCGGGGAGAACACCGGGGAGCTGTTTTTT	CASSVSGENTGELFF
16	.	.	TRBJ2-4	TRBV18	TGTGCCAGCTCACCAGAGACGCTACTAGCCAAAAACATTCAGTACTTC	CASSPETLLAKNIQYF
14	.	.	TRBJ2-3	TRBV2	TGTGCCAGCACCCAGCTAGGGGGCACAGATACGCAGTATTTT	CASTQLGGTDTQYF
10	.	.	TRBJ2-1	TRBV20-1	TGCAGTGGACTTTCTAATGAGCAGTTCTTC	CSGLSNEQFF
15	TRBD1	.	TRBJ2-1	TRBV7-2	TGTGCCAGCAGCTTAGCACAGGGGATTTACAATGAGCAGTTCTTC	CASSLAQGIYNEQFF
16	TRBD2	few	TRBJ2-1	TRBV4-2	TGTGCCAGCAGCCGTTCCATCGGGACTAGCGGAAGAGAGCAGTTCTTC	CASSRSIGTSGREQFF
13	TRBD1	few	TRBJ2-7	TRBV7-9	TGTGCCAGCAACCCGGGACAGGGGTACGAGCAGTACTTC	CASNPGQGYEQYF
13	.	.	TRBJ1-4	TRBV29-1	TGCAGCGTCCCTGATCCGCGTAATGAAAAACTGTTTTTT	CSVPDPRNEKLFF
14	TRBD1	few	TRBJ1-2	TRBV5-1	TGCGCCAGCTCTCAGGGGGAGGCTAACTATGGCTACACCTTC	CASSQGEANYGYTF
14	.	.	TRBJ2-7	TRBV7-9	TGTGCCAGCAGCTTGCCAGAAGCCTCCTACGAGCAGTACTTC	CASSLPEASYEQYF
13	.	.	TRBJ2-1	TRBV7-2	TGTGCCAGCAGCTTATTCCCTATCGGGGAGCAGTTCTTC	CASSLFPIGEQFF
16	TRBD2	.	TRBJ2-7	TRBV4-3	TGCGCCAGCAGCCAAGGATTGAGCGGGGGGGCGGCCGAGCAGTACTTC	CASSQGLSGGAAEQYF
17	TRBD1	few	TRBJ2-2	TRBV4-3	TGCGCCAGCAGCCAAGATCCCGGGACAGAGAACACCGGGGAGCTGTTTTTT	CASSQDPGTENTGELFF
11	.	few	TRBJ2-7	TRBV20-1	TGCAGTGCTAAAGACAACTACGAGCAGTACTTC	CSAKDNYEQYF
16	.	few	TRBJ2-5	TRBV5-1	TGCGCCAGCAGCTTCCCAGAGATGCGGGGCCAAGAGACCCAGTACTTC	CASSFPEMRGQETQYF
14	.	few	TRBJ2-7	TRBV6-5	TGTGCCAGCAGTCAATCCTTTGGGCAGTACGAGCAGTACTTC	CASSQSFGQYEQYF
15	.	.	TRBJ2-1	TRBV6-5	TGTGCCAGCAGCCCACCGGGCAGCCGTTACAATGAGCAGTTCTTC	CASSPPGSRYNEQFF
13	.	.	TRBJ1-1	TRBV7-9	TGTGCCAGCAGCTTAGGGAGACAGGATAAAGCTTTCTTT	CASSLGRQDKAFF
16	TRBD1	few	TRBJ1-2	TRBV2	TGTGCCAGCAGTGTTCCCCCAGGGGGCGTGCCCTATGGCTACACCTTC	CASSVPPGGVPYGYTF
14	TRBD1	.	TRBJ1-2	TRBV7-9	TGTGCCAGCAGCGTGATTTACAGGGGGCATGGCTACACCTTC	CASSVIYRGHGYTF
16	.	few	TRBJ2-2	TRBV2	TGTGCCAGCAGGGGATCCCGGGACTTCAACACCGGGGAGCTGTTTTTT	CASRGSRDFNTGELFF
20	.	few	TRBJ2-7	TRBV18	TGTGCCAGCTCACCGATACCCGTCCTGCAGGGGACTAAGATCTCCTACGAGCAGTACTTC	CASSPIPVLQGTKISYEQYF
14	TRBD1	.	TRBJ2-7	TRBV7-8	TGTGCCAGCAGCTTAGTACAGGGGGCCGACGAGCAGTACTTC	CASSLVQGADEQYF
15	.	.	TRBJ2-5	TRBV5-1	TGCGCCAGCAGCTTGGCCGGAAATATGCAAGAGACCCAGTACTTC	CASSLAGNMQETQYF
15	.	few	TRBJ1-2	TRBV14	TGTGCCAGCAGCCACCCACCGGCAGGAAACTATGGCTACACCTTC	CASSHPPAGNYGYTF
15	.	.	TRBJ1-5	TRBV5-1	TGCGCCAGCAGCTTCCCTTTTGGGGCTGATCAGCCCCAGCATTTT	CASSFPFGADQPQHF
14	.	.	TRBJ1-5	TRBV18	TGTGCCAGCTCAGTACAGGATAGCAATCAGCCCCAGCATTTT	CASSVQDSNQPQHF
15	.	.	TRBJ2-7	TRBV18	TGTGCCAGCTCACGGGAAGGGGCCAGCTCCTACGAGCAGTACTTC	CASSREGASSYEQYF
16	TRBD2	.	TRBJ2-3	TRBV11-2	TGTGCCAGCAGCTTAAGGACGGGGGGGCCACCAGATACGCAGTATTTT	CASSLRTGGPPDTQYF
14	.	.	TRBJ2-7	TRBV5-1	TGCGCCAGCAGCTCCCAACAAGGGTCCTACGAGCAGTACTTC	CASSSQQGSYEQYF